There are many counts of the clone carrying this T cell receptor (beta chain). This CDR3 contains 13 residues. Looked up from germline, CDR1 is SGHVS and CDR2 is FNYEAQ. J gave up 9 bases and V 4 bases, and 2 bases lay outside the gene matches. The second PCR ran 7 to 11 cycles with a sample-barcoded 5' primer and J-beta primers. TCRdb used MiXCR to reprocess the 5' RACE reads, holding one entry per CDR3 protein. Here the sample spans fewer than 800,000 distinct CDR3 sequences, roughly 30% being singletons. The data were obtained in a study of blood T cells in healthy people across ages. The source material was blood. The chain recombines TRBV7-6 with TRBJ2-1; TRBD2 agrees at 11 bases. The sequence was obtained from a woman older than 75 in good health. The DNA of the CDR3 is TGTGCCAGCAGCTATAGCGGGGGGGGTGAGCAGTTCTTC. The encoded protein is CASSYSGGGEQFF.